This T cell receptor beta chain was profiled in a study of T cell changes during pregnancy in multiple sclerosis. The assay was immunoSEQ multiplex PCR, and TCRdb's table has in-frame clones only and misses some. The table includes more than 45,000 clones, 94% detected once. This CDR3 comprises 15 residues. V was cut by 5 bases and J by 0 bases, with 14 bases left in between. Per germline, CDR1 GTSNPN and CDR2 SVGIG (reference sequence). The genes are TRBV30 and TRBJ1-3; no firm D call. Sequenced material: CD4+ T cells from peripheral blood mononuclear cells, taken in the first trimester of pregnancy. This receptor was obtained from a female donor with multiple sclerosis, enrolled in a pregnancy study. The DNA of the CDR3 is TGTGCCTGGTCCCTCGACCGAGGCTCTGGAAACACCATATATTTT. It yields the protein CAWSLDRGSGNTIYF.